The rows below give T cell receptor beta chains drawn from one sample of a study of shared clonotypes between healthy human individuals. Assay: immunoSEQ multiplex PCR; the TCRdb copy retains only in-frame clones and omits some. The data hold approximately 710,000 clones, with 90% observed a single time. The sequenced sample consisted of memory CD8+ T cells from PBMCs. These receptor sequences come from a man aged 18 to 29 in good health. Some clones in this sample may be carry-over from other donors' samples. CDR3s leave out the opening cysteine and the closing phenylalanine or tryptophan. Not all rows give a size; the values are once, few, many and, for expanded clones, a class.

TRBJ2-2 | TRBV14 | NA | ASSPWDYGSGGELF
TRBJ1-5 | TRBV9 | NA | ASSLWGSQPQH
TRBJ2-3 | TRBV9 | once | ASSAGQRSTDTQY
TRBJ2-1 | TRBV4-3 | NA | ASSQGTSGSGEQF
TRBJ2-3 | TRBV6-6 | once | ASSWTQPDTQY
TRBJ1-1 | TRBV15 | few | ATSRGGGEAF
TRBJ2-3 | TRBV28 | NA | ASSSSAYRTDTQY
TRBJ2-7 | TRBV9 | NA | ASSLSGRGEQY
TRBJ2-2 | TRBV7-2 | NA | ASSSISGELF
TRBJ1-3 | TRBV30 | NA | AWSEGSGNTIY
TRBJ2-3 | TRBV7-9 | NA | ASSPRLAGNTDTQY
TRBJ2-1 | TRBV10-2 | NA | ASSEYRRNEQF
TRBJ2-3 | TRBV9 | NA | ASSVRAGYTDTQY
TRBJ1-2 | TRBV2 | NA | ASRGWELEVNGYT
TRBJ1-1 | TRBV7-9 | NA | ASSPRTGGAWTEAF
TRBJ2-1 | TRBV28 | NA | ASSFRRGEQF
TRBJ2-7 | TRBV28 | NA | ASSFLWRQSYEQY
TRBJ2-2 | TRBV29-1 | NA | SATSGRATGELF
TRBJ2-1 | TRBV9 | NA | ASSVSSGRGSYNEQF
TRBJ2-7 | TRBV28 | NA | ASSKGTSYEQY
TRBJ2-7 | TRBV7-6 | once | ASSPQTLAGGYDYEQY
TRBJ2-2 | TRBV7-9 | NA | ASSQDLWRESTGELF